The T cell receptor (beta chain) under discussion was sequenced for a study of CD8 T cells in Susac syndrome. TCR beta was sequenced from blood CD8+ and CD4+ T cells. Negative isolation yielded CD4+ and CD8+ T cells, and FACS enriched TEMRA cells. Germline V lookup: CDR1 LGHDT, CDR2 YNNKEL (reference sequence). This CDR3 has 15 amino acids. The V and J ends lost 4 bases and 3 bases respectively, with 16 bases between them. Random hexamers were used to reverse transcribe roughly 0.5 to 1 ug of RNA. Across 54 Vbeta and 13 Jbeta, TCR beta CDR3 was amplified with immunoSEQ multiplex PCR. TCRdb independently ran MiXCR on the immunoSEQ multiplex PCR reads; one entry per CDR3 protein. The sample contains some 190,000 distinct CDR3 sequences, nearly 97% of which appear only once.

This rearrangement joins TRBV3-1 to TRBJ2-7; possible D gene TRBD1, 7 bases. The TCR sequence derives from a human donor with multiple sclerosis. The sequenced sample consisted of CD4+ T cells from PBMCs. In DNA form, the CDR3 reads TGTGCCAGCAGCCCAGCAGGGGGAGGAATCTACGAGCAGTACTTC. Amino acid sequence: CASSPAGGGIYEQYF.